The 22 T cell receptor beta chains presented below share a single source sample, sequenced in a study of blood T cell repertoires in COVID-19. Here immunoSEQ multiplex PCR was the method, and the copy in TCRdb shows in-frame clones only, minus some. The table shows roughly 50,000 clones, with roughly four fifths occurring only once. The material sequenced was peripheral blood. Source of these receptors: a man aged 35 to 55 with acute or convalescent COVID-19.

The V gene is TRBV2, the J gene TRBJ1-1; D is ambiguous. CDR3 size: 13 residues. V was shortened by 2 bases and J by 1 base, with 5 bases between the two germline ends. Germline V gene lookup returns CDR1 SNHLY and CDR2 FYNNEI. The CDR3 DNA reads TGTGCCAGCAGTGAACGACAGAACACTGAAGCTTTCTTT. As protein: CASSERQNTEAFF.

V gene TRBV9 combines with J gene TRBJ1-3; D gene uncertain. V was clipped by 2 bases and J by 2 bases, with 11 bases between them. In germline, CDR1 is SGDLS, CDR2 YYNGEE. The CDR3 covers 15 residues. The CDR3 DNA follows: TGTGCCAGCAGCGTCTCAGGTATCACTGGAAACACCATATATTTT. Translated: CASSVSGITGNTIYF. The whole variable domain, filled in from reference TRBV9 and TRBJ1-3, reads DSGVTQTPKHLITATGQRVTLRCSPRSGDLSVYWYQQSLDQGLQFLIQYYNGEERAKGNILERFSAQQFPDLHSELNLSSLELGDSALYFCASSVSGITGNTIYFGEGSWLTVV.

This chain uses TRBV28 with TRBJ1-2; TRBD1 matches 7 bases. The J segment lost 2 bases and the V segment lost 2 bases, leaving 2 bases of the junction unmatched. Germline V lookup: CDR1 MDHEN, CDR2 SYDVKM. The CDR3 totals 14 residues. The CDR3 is CASSLTGANYGYTF. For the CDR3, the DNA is TGTGCCAGCAGTTTAACAGGGGCCAACTATGGCTACACCTTC.

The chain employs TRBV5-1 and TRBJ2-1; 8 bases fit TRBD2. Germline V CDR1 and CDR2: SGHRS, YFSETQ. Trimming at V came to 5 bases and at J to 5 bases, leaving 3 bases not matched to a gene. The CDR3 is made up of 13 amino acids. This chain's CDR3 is CASSLGGDNEQFF. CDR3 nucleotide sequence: TGCGCCAGCAGTCTCGGGGGGGACAATGAGCAGTTCTTC.

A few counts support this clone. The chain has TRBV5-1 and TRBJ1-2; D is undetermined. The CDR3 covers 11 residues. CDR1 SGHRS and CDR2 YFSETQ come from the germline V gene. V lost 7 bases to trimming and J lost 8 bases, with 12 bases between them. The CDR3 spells CASREGGGYTF. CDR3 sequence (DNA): TGCGCCAGCCGGGAAGGTGGAGGCTACACCTTC.

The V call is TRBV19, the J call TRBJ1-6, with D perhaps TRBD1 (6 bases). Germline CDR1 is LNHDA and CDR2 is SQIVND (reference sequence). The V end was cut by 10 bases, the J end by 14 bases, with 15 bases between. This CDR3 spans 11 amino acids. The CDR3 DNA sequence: TGTGCCACCCCGACAGGCCCGGCCCTCCACTTT. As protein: CATPTGPALHF.

The CDR3 here is CASSLLTATYEQYF. The DNA for the CDR3 is TGTGCCAGCAGCTTACTGACAGCAACCTACGAGCAGTACTTC. The chain carries TRBV6-5 and TRBJ2-7; TRBD1 might be the D (5 bases). V was cut by 6 bases and J by 2 bases, with 14 bases left in between. The CDR3 length is 14 residues. The germline gives CDR1 MNHEY, CDR2 SVGAGI.

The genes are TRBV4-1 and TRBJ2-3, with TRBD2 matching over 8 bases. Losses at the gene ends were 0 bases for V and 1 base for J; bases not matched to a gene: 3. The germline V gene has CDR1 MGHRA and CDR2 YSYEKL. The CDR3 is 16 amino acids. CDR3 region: CASSQEEAGGTDTQYF. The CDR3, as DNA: TGCGCCAGCAGCCAAGAAGAAGCGGGGGGCACAGATACGCAGTATTTT.

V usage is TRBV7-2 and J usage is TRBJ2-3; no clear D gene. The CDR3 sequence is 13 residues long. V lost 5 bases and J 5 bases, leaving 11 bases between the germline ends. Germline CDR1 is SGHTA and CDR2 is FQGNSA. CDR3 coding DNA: TGTGCCAGCAGCCCGCCCTACCGAGATACGCAGTATTTT. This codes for CASSPPYRDTQYF.

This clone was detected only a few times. The CDR3 sequence: CASKRDSNQPQHF. In nucleotides, the CDR3 is TGTGCCAGCAAAAGAGATAGCAATCAGCCCCAGCATTTT. The chain uses TRBV2 and TRBJ1-5; the D is unclear. This CDR3 region has 13 residues. CDR1 and CDR2 from the germline V gene are SNHLY and FYNNEI. The ends were cut back, 7 bases at V and 0 bases at J, with 7 bases in the middle.

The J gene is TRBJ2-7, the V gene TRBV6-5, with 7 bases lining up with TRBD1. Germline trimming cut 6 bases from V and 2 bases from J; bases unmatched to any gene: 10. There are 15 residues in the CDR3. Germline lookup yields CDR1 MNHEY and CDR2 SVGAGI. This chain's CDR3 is CASRVRGQRTYEQYF. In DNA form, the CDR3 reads TGTGCCAGCAGGGTACGGGGACAGCGGACCTACGAGCAGTACTTC.

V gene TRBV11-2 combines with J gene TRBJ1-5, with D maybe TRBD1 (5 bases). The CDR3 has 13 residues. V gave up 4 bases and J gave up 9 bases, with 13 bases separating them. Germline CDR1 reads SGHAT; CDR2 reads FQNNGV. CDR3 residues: CASSSKAGRPQHF. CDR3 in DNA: TGTGCCAGCAGCTCCAAAGCAGGGCGGCCCCAGCATTTT.

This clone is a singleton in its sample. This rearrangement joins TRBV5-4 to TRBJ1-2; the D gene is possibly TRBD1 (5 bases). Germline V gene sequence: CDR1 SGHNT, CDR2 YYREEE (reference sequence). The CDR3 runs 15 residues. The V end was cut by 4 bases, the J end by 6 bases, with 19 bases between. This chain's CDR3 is CASSPGTGLGNGYTF. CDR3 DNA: TGTGCCAGCAGCCCAGGGACTGGTCTTGGCAATGGCTACACCTTC.

The CDR3, as DNA: TGTGCCACACAGGGTTACAATGAGCAGTTCTTC. Residues: CATQGYNEQFF. The chain carries TRBV28 and TRBJ2-1, with D tentatively TRBD1 (6 bases). This CDR3 comprises 11 residues. The V gene's germline CDR1 is MDHEN and CDR2 SYDVKM. The V gene lost 10 bases and the J gene lost 4 bases, with 8 bases spanning the gap.

CDR3 in amino acids: CASSSWTGLENTIYF. Here the CDR3 DNA reads TGTGCCAGCAGCTCGTGGACAGGGTTGGAAAACACCATATATTTT. The chain has TRBV7-2 and TRBJ1-3, with TRBD1 matching 8 bases. V dropped 4 bases and J dropped 6; count of bases not matched to a gene: 8. Germline V lookup: CDR1 SGHTA, CDR2 FQGNSA. The CDR3 has 15 residues. Supplemented by reference TRBV7-2 and TRBJ1-3, the full variable domain reads GAGVSQSPSNKVTEKGKDVELRCDPISGHTALYWYRQSLGQGLEFLIYFQGNSAPDKSGLPSDRFSAERTGGSVSTLTIQRTQQEDSAVYLCASSSWTGLENTIYFGEGSWLTVV.

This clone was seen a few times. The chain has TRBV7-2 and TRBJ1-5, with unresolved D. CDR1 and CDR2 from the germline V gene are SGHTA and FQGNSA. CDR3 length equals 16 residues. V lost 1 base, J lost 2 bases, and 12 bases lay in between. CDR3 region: CASSLGYTRGNQPQHF. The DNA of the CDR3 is TGTGCCAGCAGCTTAGGTTACACCCGGGGCAATCAGCCCCAGCATTTT. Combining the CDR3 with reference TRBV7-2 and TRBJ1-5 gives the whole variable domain GAGVSQSPSNKVTEKGKDVELRCDPISGHTALYWYRQSLGQGLEFLIYFQGNSAPDKSGLPSDRFSAERTGGSVSTLTIQRTQQEDSAVYLCASSLGYTRGNQPQHFGDGTRLSIL.

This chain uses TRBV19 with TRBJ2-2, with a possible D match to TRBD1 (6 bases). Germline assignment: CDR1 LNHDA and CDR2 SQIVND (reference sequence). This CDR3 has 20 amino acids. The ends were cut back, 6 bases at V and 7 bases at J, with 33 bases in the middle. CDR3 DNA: TGTGCCAGTAGACCCGGACTGGCCTCACAGGGAAAACGGAGTAACGGGGAGCTGTTTTTT. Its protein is CASRPGLASQGKRSNGELFF.

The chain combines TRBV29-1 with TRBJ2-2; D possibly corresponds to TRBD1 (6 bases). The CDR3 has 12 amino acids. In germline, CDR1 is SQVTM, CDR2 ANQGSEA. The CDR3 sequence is CSGRGNTGELFF. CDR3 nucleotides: TGCAGTGGCAGGGGGAACACCGGGGAGCTGTTTTTT.

The CDR3 region has the DNA TGCAGCGTTGGGGACAGGGCGGCGGGCTACACCTTC. It codes for CSVGDRAAGYTF. The chain recombines TRBV29-1 with TRBJ1-2; 9 nucleotides line up with TRBD1. The CDR3 spans 12 residues. Germline V CDR1 and CDR2: SQVTM, ANQGSEA. The junction had 5 bases not matched to a gene; V was cut back by 4 bases and J by 8 bases.

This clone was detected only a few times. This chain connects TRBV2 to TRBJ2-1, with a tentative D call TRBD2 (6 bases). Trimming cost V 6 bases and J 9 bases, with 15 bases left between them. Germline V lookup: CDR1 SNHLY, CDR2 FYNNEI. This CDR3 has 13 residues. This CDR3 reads CASRYLASGEQFF. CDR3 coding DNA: TGTGCCAGCAGGTACCTAGCGAGTGGTGAGCAGTTCTTC.

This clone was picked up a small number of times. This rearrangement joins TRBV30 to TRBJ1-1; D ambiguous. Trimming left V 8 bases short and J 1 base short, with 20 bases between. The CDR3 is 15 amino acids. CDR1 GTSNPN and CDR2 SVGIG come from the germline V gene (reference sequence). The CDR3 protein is CAVIPREGKNTEAFF. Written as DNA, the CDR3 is TGTGCCGTAATACCTAGAGAGGGAAAGAACACTGAAGCTTTCTTT.

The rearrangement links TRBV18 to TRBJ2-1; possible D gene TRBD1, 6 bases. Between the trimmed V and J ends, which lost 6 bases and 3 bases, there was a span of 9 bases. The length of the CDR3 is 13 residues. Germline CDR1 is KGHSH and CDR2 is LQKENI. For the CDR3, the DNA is TGTGCCAGCTCCCAGACAGGCTACAATGAGCAGTTCTTC. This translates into CASSQTGYNEQFF.